These T cell receptor beta chains were read from a single sample in a study of blood T cell repertoires in COVID-19. Generated by immunoSEQ multiplex PCR, the TCRdb table keeps only in-frame clones and is missing some. The sample has 300,000 or so clones, around 86% seen once. The specimen sequenced was peripheral blood. Receptor source: a man aged 50 to 60 with active or convalescent COVID-19. Both conserved end residues are part of each CDR3. The D gene is left open where the match is weak. Size is omitted from some rows. Given values are once, few, many or a class for expanded clones.

. TRBJ2-5 TRBV9 . CASSPLWTRQETQYF TGTGCCAGCAGCCCCCTTTGGACAAGACAAGAGACCCAGTACTTC
. TRBJ2-1 TRBV12-3/TRBV12-4 . CASTLDTYNEQFF TGTGCCAGCACCTTGGACACATACAATGAGCAGTTCTTC
. TRBJ1-5 TRBV6-6 . CASSYSRQLNQPQHF TGTGCCAGCAGTTACTCGAGGCAGCTCAATCAGCCCCAGCATTTT
. TRBJ1-3 TRBV29-1 . CSVSNSGNTIYF TGCAGCGTTTCCAACTCTGGAAACACCATATATTTT
. TRBJ2-6 TRBV18 few CASSPAPQGTGANVLTF TGTGCCAGCTCACCAGCCCCTCAGGGTACTGGGGCCAACGTCCTGACTTTC
TRBD1 TRBJ1-1 TRBV6-5 . CASSHPGGEDTEAFF TGTGCCAGCAGTCACCCAGGGGGCGAAGACACTGAAGCTTTCTTT
. TRBJ2-3 TRBV20-1 . CSASSLASSTDTQYF TGCAGTGCTAGTTCTCTAGCGAGTTCCACAGATACGCAGTATTTT
. TRBJ1-1 TRBV6-6 . CASSFNGNTEAFF TGTGCCAGCAGTTTTAACGGGAACACTGAAGCTTTCTTT
. TRBJ1-1 TRBV20-1 . CSGRAHTEAFF TGCAGTGGGCGGGCTCACACTGAAGCTTTCTTT
. TRBJ2-7 TRBV27 . CASSFTHSQAEQYF TGTGCCAGCAGTTTTACGCATTCGCAAGCCGAGCAGTACTTC
. TRBJ1-2 TRBV28 . CASSLGGGANYGYTF TGTGCCAGCAGTTTGGGGGGAGGGGCTAACTATGGCTACACCTTC